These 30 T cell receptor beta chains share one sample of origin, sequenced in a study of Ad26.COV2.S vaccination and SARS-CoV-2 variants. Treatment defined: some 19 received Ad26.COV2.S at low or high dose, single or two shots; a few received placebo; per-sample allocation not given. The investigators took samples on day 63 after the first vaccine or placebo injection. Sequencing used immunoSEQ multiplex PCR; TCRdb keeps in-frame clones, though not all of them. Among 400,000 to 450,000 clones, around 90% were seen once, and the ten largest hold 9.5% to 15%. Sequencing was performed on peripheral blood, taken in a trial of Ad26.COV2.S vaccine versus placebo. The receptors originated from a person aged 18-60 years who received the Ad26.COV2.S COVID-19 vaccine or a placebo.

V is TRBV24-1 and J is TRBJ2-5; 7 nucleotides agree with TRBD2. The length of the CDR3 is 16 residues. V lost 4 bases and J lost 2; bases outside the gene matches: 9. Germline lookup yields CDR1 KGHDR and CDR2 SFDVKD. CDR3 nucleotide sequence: TGTGCCACCAGTGAAGAGGGGAGGGGACTACAAGAGACCCAGTACTTC. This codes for CATSEEGRGLQETQYF.

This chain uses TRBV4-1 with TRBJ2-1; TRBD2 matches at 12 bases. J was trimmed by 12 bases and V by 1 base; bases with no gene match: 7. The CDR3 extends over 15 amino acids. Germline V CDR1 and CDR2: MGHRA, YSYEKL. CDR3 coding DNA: TGCGCCAGCAGCCAAGGACTAGCGGGGGCTTCCGGGCAGTTCTTC. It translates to CASSQGLAGASGQFF.

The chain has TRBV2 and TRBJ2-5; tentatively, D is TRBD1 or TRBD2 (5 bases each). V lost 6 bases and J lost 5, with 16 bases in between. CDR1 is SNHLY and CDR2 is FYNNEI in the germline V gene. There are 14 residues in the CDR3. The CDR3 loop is CASRSSRELETQYF. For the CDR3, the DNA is TGTGCCAGCAGGTCCTCCAGGGAGTTGGAGACCCAGTACTTC.

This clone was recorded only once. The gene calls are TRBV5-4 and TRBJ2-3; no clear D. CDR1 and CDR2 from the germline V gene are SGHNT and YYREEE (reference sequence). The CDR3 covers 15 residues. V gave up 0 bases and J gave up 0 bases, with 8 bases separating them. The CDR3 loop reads CASSLEGSSTDTQYF. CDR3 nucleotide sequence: TGTGCCAGCAGCTTGGAAGGATCAAGCACAGATACGCAGTATTTT.

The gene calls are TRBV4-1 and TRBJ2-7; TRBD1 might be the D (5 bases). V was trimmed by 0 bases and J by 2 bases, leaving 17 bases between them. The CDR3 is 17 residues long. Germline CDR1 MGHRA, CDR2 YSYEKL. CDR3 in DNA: TGCGCCAGCAGCCAAGATCTTGAAGGGGTGAGGACCTACGAGCAGTACTTC. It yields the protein CASSQDLEGVRTYEQYF.

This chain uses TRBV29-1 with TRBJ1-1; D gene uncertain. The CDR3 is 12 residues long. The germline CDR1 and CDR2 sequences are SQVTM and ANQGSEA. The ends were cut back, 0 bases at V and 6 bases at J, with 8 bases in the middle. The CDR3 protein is CSVEDQVPEAFF. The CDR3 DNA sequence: TGCAGCGTTGAAGACCAGGTGCCTGAAGCTTTCTTT.

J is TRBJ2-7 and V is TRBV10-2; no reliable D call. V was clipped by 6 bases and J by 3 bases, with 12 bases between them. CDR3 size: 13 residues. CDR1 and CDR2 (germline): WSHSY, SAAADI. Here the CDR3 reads CASREHYYYEQYF. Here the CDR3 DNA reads TGCGCCAGCAGGGAGCACTATTACTACGAGCAGTACTTC.

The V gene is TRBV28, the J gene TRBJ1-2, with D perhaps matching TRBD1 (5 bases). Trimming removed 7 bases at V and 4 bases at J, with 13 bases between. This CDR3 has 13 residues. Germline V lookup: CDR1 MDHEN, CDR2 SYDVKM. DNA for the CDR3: TGTGCCAGCACCACCGACAGATTCTATGGCTACACCTTC. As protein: CASTTDRFYGYTF.

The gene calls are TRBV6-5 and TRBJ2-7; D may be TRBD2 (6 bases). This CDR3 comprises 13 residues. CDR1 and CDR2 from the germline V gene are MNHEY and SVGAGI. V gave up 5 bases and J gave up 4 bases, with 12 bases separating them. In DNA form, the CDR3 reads TGTGCCAGCAGTACGGACTACCATTACGAGCAGTACTTC. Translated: CASSTDYHYEQYF.

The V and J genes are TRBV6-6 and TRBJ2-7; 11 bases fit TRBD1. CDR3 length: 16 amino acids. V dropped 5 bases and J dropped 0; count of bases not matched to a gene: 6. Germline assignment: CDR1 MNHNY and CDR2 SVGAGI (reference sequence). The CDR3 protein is CASSTRTGGFSYEQYF. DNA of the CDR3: TGTGCCAGCAGTACACGGACAGGGGGCTTCTCCTACGAGCAGTACTTC.

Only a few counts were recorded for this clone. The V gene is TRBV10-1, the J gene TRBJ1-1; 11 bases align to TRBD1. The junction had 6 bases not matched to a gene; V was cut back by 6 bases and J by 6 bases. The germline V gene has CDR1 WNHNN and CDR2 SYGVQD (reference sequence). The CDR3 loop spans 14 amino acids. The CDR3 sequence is CASSRTGGTAEAFF. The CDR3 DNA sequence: TGCGCCAGCAGCAGGACAGGGGGCACGGCTGAAGCTTTCTTT.

Here the CDR3 reads CATWAQDSLYEQYF. The CDR3 DNA reads as TGTGCTACGTGGGCGCAGGACAGTCTATACGAGCAGTACTTC. The chain links TRBV28 to TRBJ2-7, with D possibly TRBD1 on 6 matching bases. CDR3 size: 14 residues. CDR1 MDHEN and CDR2 SYDVKM come from the germline V gene.

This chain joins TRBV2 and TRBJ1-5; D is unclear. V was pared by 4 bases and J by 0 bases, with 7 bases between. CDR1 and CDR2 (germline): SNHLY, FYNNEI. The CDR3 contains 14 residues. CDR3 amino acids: CASSVRDSNQPQHF. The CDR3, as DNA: TGTGCCAGCAGTGTCCGTGATAGCAATCAGCCCCAGCATTTT.

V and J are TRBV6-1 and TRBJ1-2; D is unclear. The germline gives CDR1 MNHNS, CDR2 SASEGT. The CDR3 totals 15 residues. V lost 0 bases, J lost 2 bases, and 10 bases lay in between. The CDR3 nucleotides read TGTGCCAGCAGTGAAGCGTTAGGAGAGAACTATGGCTACACCTTC. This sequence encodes CASSEALGENYGYTF.

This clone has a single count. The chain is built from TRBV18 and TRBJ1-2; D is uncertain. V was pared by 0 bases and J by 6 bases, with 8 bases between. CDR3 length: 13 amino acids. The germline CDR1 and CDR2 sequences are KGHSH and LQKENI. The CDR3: CASSPPAGNGYTF. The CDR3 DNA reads TGTGCCAGCTCACCACCGGCTGGGAATGGCTACACCTTC.

CDR3 DNA: TGTGCCAGCTCACCGGACACACCGGGTCAGGGGTTATACTACGAGCAGTACTTC. It codes for CASSPDTPGQGLYYEQYF. This sequence joins TRBV18 and TRBJ2-7, with D possibly TRBD1 on 6 matching bases. V was shortened by 3 bases and J by 3 bases, with 24 bases between the two germline ends. This CDR3 has 18 residues. From germline, CDR1 is KGHSH and CDR2 LQKENI.

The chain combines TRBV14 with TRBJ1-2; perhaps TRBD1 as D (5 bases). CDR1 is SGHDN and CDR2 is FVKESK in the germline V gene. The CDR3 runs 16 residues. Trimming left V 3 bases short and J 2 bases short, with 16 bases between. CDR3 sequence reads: CASSQSLGTFNYGYTF. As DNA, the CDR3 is TGTGCCAGCAGCCAGTCGCTCGGGACCTTCAACTATGGCTACACCTTC.

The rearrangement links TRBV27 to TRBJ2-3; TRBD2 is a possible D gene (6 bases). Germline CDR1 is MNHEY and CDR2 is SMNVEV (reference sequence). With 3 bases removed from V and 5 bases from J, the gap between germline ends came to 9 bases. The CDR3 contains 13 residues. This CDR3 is CASSFRGGDTQYF. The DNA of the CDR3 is TGTGCCAGCAGTTTCCGGGGAGGAGATACGCAGTATTTT.

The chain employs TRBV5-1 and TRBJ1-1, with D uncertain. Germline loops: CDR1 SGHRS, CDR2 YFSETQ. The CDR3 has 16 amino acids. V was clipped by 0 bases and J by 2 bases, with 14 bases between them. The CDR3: CASSLDTLVYNTEAFF. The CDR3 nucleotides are TGCGCCAGCAGCTTGGACACCCTCGTCTACAACACTGAAGCTTTCTTT.

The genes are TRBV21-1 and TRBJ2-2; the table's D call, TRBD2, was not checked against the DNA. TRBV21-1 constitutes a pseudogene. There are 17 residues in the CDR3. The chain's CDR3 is CASSNRVDLDYTGELFF. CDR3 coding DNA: TGTGCCAGCAGCAACCGGGTCGACTTAGACTACACCGGGGAGCTGTTTTTT.

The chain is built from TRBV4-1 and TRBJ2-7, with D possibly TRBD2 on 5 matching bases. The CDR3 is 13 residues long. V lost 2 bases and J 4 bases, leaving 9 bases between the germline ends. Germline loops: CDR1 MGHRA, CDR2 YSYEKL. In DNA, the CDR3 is TGCGCCAGCAGCCAATATAGCGCATACGAGCAGTACTTC. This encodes CASSQYSAYEQYF.

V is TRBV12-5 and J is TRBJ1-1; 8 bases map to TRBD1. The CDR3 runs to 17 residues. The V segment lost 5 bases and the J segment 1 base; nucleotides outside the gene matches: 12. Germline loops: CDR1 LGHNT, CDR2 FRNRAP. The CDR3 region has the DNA TGTGCTAGTGGTCGAACCGGACAGGGTCATCAGAACACTGAAGCTTTCTTT. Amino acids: CASGRTGQGHQNTEAFF.

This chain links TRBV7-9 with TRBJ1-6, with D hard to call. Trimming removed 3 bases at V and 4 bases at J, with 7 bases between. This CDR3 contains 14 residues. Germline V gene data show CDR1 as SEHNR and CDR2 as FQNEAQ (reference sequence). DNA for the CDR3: TGTGCCAGCAGCTTCGGACGGTATAATTCACCCCTCCACTTT. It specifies CASSFGRYNSPLHF.

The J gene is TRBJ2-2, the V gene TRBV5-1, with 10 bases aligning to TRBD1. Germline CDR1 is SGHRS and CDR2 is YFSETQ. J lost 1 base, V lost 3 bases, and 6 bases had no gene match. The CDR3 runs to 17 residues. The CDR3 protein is CASSSVGTGVNTGELFF. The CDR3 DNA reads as TGCGCCAGCAGCTCGGTCGGGACAGGGGTGAACACCGGGGAGCTGTTTTTT.

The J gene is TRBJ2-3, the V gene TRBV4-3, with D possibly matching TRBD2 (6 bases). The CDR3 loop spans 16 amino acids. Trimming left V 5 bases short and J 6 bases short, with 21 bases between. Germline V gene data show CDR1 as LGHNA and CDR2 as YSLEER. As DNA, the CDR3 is TGCGCCAGCAGCGCGGGGATAATAGCGGATGGGGATACGCAGTATTTT. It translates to CASSAGIIADGDTQYF.

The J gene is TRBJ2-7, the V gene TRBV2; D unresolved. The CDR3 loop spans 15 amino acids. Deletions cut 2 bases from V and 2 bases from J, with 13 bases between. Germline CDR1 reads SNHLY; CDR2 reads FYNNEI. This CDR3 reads CASSEIGLGPYEQYF. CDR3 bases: TGTGCCAGCAGTGAAATAGGGTTAGGCCCCTACGAGCAGTACTTC.

Here the CDR3 DNA reads TGCGCCAGCAGTGAGTTGCGCGGCACCGGGTGGGGGACCCAGTACTTC. This sequence encodes CASSELRGTGWGTQYF. The chain uses TRBV10-2 and TRBJ2-5; D gene unclear. In germline, CDR1 is WSHSY, CDR2 SAAADI. The V and J ends lost 1 base and 7 bases respectively, with 19 bases between them. The length of the CDR3 is 16 residues.

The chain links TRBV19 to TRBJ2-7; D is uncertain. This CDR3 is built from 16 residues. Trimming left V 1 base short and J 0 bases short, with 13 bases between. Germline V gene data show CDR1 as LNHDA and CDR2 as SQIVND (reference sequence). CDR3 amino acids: CASSIGFGPLSYEQYF. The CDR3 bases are TGTGCCAGTAGTATAGGGTTCGGCCCCCTCTCCTACGAGCAGTACTTC.

In DNA, the CDR3 is TGTGCCACCTCGCCGGGGACACACACCGGGGAGCTGTTTTTT. It yields the protein CATSPGTHTGELFF. This chain joins TRBV11-1 and TRBJ2-2, with a tentative D call TRBD1 (6 bases). The V gene lost 10 bases and the J gene lost 3 bases, with 15 bases spanning the gap. Germline lookup yields CDR1 SGHAT and CDR2 FQDESV (reference sequence). This CDR3 has 14 amino acids.

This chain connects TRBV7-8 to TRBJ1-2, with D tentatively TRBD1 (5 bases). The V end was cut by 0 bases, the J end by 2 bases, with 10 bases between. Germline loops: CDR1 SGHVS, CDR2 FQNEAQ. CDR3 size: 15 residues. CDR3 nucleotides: TGTGCCAGCAGCTTAGCCCATAGGACAAACTATGGCTACACCTTC. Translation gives CASSLAHRTNYGYTF. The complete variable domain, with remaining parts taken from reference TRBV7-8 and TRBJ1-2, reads GAGVSQSPRYKVAKRGQDVALRCDPISGHVSLFWYQQALGQGPEFLTYFQNEAQLDKSGLPSDRFFAERPEGSVSTLKIQRTQQEDSAVYLCASSLAHRTNYGYTFGSGTRLTVV.